This T cell receptor (beta chain) stems from a study of T cells in Graves' hyperthyroidism and ophthalmopathy. Researchers amplified the TCR beta CDR3 regions from RNA transcripts. The HTBI primer set drove a first-round RT-PCR of the TCR CDR3. Each CDR3 protein is one row after TCRdb ran MiXCR on the multiplex PCR reads. The sample contains about 560,000 distinct CDR3 sequences, approximately 44% of which appear only once. The germline V gene has CDR1 SGHTA and CDR2 FQGNSA. The CDR3 runs to 13 residues. V was trimmed by 5 bases and J by 2 bases, leaving 9 bases between them. The sequencing sample was made of peripheral blood or thyroid tissue (not recorded which). The chain employs TRBV7-2 and TRBJ2-5, with unresolved D. The receptor was derived from a woman aged 18-35 years with Graves' hyperthyroidism. CDR3 bases: TGTGCCAGCAGCCAGTCACTGCAAGAGACCCAGTACTTC. Residues: CASSQSLQETQYF.